These T cell receptor beta chains were read from a single sample in a study of Graves' ophthalmopathy and Graves' hyperthyroidism. TCRdb ran MiXCR on the multiplex PCR reads and lists one entry per CDR3 protein. The sample shows approximately 540,000 distinct CDR3 sequences, about 40% of them seen only once. The specimen sequenced was peripheral blood or thyroid tissue (not recorded which). These receptors came from an adult man with Graves' hyperthyroidism. Each CDR3 is given with its conserved first and last residue. D genes are given only for firm matches. For some rows the clone size is stated as once, few or many, or as a class when expanded; others skip it.

>many|TRBV29-1|-|TRBJ2-7
TGCAGCGTTGAAAAGGGAGGAGACTACGAGCAGTACTTC
CSVEKGGDYEQYF
>many|TRBV6-5|TRBD1|TRBJ1-2
TGTGCCAGCAGTTACAAGGGACAGTTCGATGGCTACACCTTC
CASSYKGQFDGYTF
>many|TRBV19|-|TRBJ1-5
TGTGCCAGTAGGACCGCAGGGAGGAGCAATCAGCCCCAGCATTTT
CASRTAGRSNQPQHF
>-|TRBV2|-|TRBJ2-3
TGTGCCAGCAGCAGGGACATAAGCGCAGATACGCAGTATTTT
CASSRDISADTQYF
>-|TRBV20-1|-|TRBJ2-5
TGCAGTGCCCCCCCGGGGCGGGACTTT
CSAPPGRDF
>-|TRBV10-3|TRBD1|TRBJ2-3
TGTGCCATCCGGGACAGGGACACAGATACGCAGTATTTT
CAIRDRDTDTQYF
>-|TRBV7-9|-|TRBJ2-7
TGCGCCAGCAGCACCTCAGGGACCTACAATGAGCAGTACTTC
CASSTSGTYNEQYF
>-|TRBV20-1|-|TRBJ2-7
TGCAGTGCATCCCGGCGGGGACAGATTCGAGCGGGCGAGCAGTACTTC
CSASRRGQIRAGEQYF
>-|TRBV10-2|-|TRBJ2-7
TGCGCCAGCACTACCGGGGCAGGGCCCTACGAGCAGTACTTC
CASTTGAGPYEQYF
>many|TRBV7-6|-|TRBJ2-7
TGTGCCAGCAGCTTAGCACGGGAGTACGAGCAGTACTTC
CASSLAREYEQYF
>few|TRBV19|-|TRBJ1-5
TGTGCCAGTAGTAGGGGACCTAGCAATCAGCCCCAGCATTTT
CASSRGPSNQPQHF
>many|TRBV9|-|TRBJ1-2
TGTGCCAGCAGCGTAGGGGTGACAGTCCACTATGGCTACACCTTC
CASSVGVTVHYGYTF
>many|TRBV18|TRBD2|TRBJ2-5
TGTGCCAGCCGGACTAGCGAGAGAGAGACCCAGTACTTC
CASRTSERETQYF
>few|TRBV2|-|TRBJ1-4
TGTGCCAGTAGCTCCGGGATAAGAAATGAAAAACTGTTTTTT
CASSSGIRNEKLFF
>once|TRBV5-1|TRBD1|TRBJ2-7
TGCGCCAGCAGCTGGGGACAGGGCTTAGACGAGCAGTACTTC
CASSWGQGLDEQYF
>-|TRBV12-3/TRBV12-4|-|TRBJ1-1
TGTGCCAGCAGTACCAGCAGAGTGGAGGCTTCCTTT
CASSTSRVEASF
>few|TRBV7-9|TRBD2|TRBJ2-7
TGCGCCAGCAGTGAGCAGCGGGGGGGAACCTACGAGCAGTACTTC
CASSEQRGGTYEQYF
>-|TRBV5-4|TRBD1|TRBJ1-2
TGTGCCAGCAGCCGGAAAGCAGGGGGCACTGGAAACACCTTC
CASSRKAGGTGNTF
>-|TRBV25-1|TRBD1|TRBJ2-7
TGTGCCAGCAGGCCAGGGGGTCCTTTATACGAGCAGTACTTC
CASRPGGPLYEQYF
>few|TRBV6-1|-|TRBJ2-5
TGTGCCAGCAGTGAAGAGGGGTTGGCGGCGGTCCAAGAGACCCAGTACTTC
CASSEEGLAAVQETQYF
>-|TRBV2|TRBD2|TRBJ2-7
TGTGCCAGCAGCCCTACCGGGGGGGGGCGGAATGAGCAGTACTTC
CASSPTGGGRNEQYF
>-|TRBV6-5|TRBD2|TRBJ2-5
TGTGCCAGCAGTAACGGACTAGTGGAGGCCCAGTACTTC
CASSNGLVEAQYF
>many|TRBV20-1|TRBD1|TRBJ1-5
TGCAGTGCTAGAGATCCGGGACAGGCCAATCAGCCCCAGCATTTT
CSARDPGQANQPQHF
>many|TRBV19|TRBD1|TRBJ1-2
TGTGCCAGTAGTATTTTGGGACAGGGGCACGGCTACACCTTC
CASSILGQGHGYTF
>-|TRBV4-1|-|TRBJ1-5
TGCGCCAGCAGCCAATACGTATCAGAAAATCAGCCCCAGCATTTT
CASSQYVSENQPQHF
>many|TRBV5-8|TRBD1|TRBJ1-5
TGTGCCAGCAGCTTACGGACAGGGGGGGATCAGCCCCAGCATTTT
CASSLRTGGDQPQHF
>many|TRBV2|TRBD2|TRBJ2-2
TGTGCCAGCGGACTAGCGGGAGGGGTCGGGGAGCTGTTTTTT
CASGLAGGVGELFF
>-|TRBV6-5|TRBD2|TRBJ2-7
TGTGCCAGCAGCTCACTAGCGGGAGCCGTTATTTGGTCCTACGAGCAGTACTTC
CASSSLAGAVIWSYEQYF
>-|TRBV2|-|TRBJ1-4
TGTGCCAGCAGTGGTGAAGGAAAACTGTTTTTT
CASSGEGKLFF
>-|TRBV7-3|TRBD1|TRBJ1-6
TGTGCCAGCAGCCGGAAAGGACAGGGTAATTCACCCCTCCACTTT
CASSRKGQGNSPLHF
>-|TRBV7-9|-|TRBJ1-1
TGTGCCAGCAGCTTGGGGACACATCACACTGAAGCTTTCTTT
CASSLGTHHTEAFF
>many|TRBV5-4|TRBD1|TRBJ2-7
TGTGCCAGCAGCCCGACACAGGGGGGATACGAGCAGTACTTC
CASSPTQGGYEQYF
>-|TRBV2|-|TRBJ2-5
TGTGCCAGGACGACAGTGAAAGAGACCCAGTACTTC
CARTTVKETQYF
>many|TRBV7-9|-|TRBJ2-6
TGTGCCAGCAGCTTTGCAGCCGCGGTCTCTGGGGCCAACGTCCTGACTTTC
CASSFAAAVSGANVLTF
>many|TRBV7-3|-|TRBJ2-7
TGTGCCAGCAGCCCATCGCCGGGGCGATACGAGCAGTACTTC
CASSPSPGRYEQYF
>many|TRBV29-1|TRBD2|TRBJ2-2
TGCAGCGTTAGACTAGCGGGAGGGCCGGGCACCGGGGAGCTGTTTTTT
CSVRLAGGPGTGELFF
>-|TRBV10-3|-|TRBJ2-1
TGTGCCATCAGTGGGGGGGCGGTAGGCAATGAGCAGTTCTTC
CAISGGAVGNEQFF
>few|TRBV20-1|TRBD1|TRBJ1-1
TGCAGTGCTAGGAAGGGGGCCGGGGAAGCTTTCTTT
CSARKGAGEAFF
>many|TRBV19|TRBD2|TRBJ2-7
TGTGCCAGTAGTATAACGGTAGCGGGAACCTACGAGCAGTACTTC
CASSITVAGTYEQYF
>many|TRBV12-3/TRBV12-4|TRBD1|TRBJ1-2
TGTGCCAGCAGCCTTACCGGACAGGGGGGAGGCTACACCTTC
CASSLTGQGGGYTF
>few|TRBV5-1|-|TRBJ1-2
TGCGCCAGCAGCGCCGAGGGACTCCCCGGGGGTTATGGCTACACCTTC
CASSAEGLPGGYGYTF
>-|TRBV2|TRBD2|TRBJ2-1
TGTGCCAGCAGTGGTCCGGGACTAGTTGCCAATGAGCAGTTCTTC
CASSGPGLVANEQFF
>-|TRBV5-1|TRBD2|TRBJ2-7
TGCGCCAGCAGTGCAGGAGCGGGGATCTACGAGCAGTACTTC
CASSAGAGIYEQYF
>many|TRBV10-2|-|TRBJ2-7
TGCGCCAGCAGTGATGGCGGGGCCACGGCCTACGAGCAGTACTTC
CASSDGGATAYEQYF
>many|TRBV6-5|-|TRBJ1-5
TGTGCCAGCAGTGAAGAAGGCAGACTAGCTAATCAGCCCCAGCATTTT
CASSEEGRLANQPQHF
>many|TRBV7-2|-|TRBJ2-7
TGTGCCAGCAGCCCCCCGGGGTCGGCCTACGAGCAGTACTTC
CASSPPGSAYEQYF
>many|TRBV11-2|TRBD1|TRBJ2-7
TGTGCCAGCAGCGACCTCAGGGGGCGCTCCGGCTACGAGCAGTACTTC
CASSDLRGRSGYEQYF
>-|TRBV5-1|TRBD1|TRBJ1-1
TGCGCCAGCAGCCCCGAATTGAGGGGGCCTAACACTGAAGCTTTCTTT
CASSPELRGPNTEAFF
>-|TRBV10-3|-|TRBJ1-5
TGTGCCATCAGCGATATACAGGGAGACCAGCCCCAGCATTTT
CAISDIQGDQPQHF
>-|TRBV4-1|-|TRBJ1-1
TGCGCCAGCAGCCAAGATGTGCGGGGGCCTGAAAACACTGAAGCTTTCTTT
CASSQDVRGPENTEAFF
>many|TRBV5-6|-|TRBJ2-7
TGTGCCAGCAGCTATAAACGGACCTTCTACGAGCAGTACTTC
CASSYKRTFYEQYF
>many|TRBV19|TRBD1|TRBJ1-5
TGTGCCACCCAGAGGGACAGAGAGGGTCAGCCCCAGCATTTT
CATQRDREGQPQHF
>-|TRBV28|-|TRBJ2-2
TGTGCCAGCAGCCAAGGGTATTCCGGGGAGCTGTTTTTT
CASSQGYSGELFF
>few|TRBV20-1|-|TRBJ2-3
TGCAGTGCGGGGGCCCTGCACTTT
CSAGALHF
>many|TRBV19|TRBD1|TRBJ1-5
TGTGCCAGTACCATAGGGACAGGACGGCATCAGCCCCAGCATTTT
CASTIGTGRHQPQHF
>few|TRBV10-3|-|TRBJ1-4
TGTGCCAGCAGCCTCTCCATGGAACGGAAAAAACTGTTTTTT
CASSLSMERKKLFF
>-|TRBV7-2|TRBD1|TRBJ1-6
TGTGCCAGCAGCCGAACCCGGACAGGGGGCTCGGGTAATTCACCCCTCCACTTT
CASSRTRTGGSGNSPLHF
>many|TRBV20-1|TRBD1|TRBJ1-5
TGCAGTGCTAGAGTCAGGGGGGTACCAGGTCAGCCCCAGCATTTT
CSARVRGVPGQPQHF
>few|TRBV12-3/TRBV12-4|TRBD1|TRBJ2-7
TGTGCCAGCGGACGGACAGGGGACAATGAGCAGTACTTC
CASGRTGDNEQYF
>-|TRBV4-2|-|TRBJ2-4
TGTGCCAGCAGCCGCGGCGCCAGAGACATTCAGTACTTC
CASSRGARDIQYF